The 21 T cell receptor beta chains reported below all come from one sample, sequenced in a study of control samples from healthy donors and cancer patients. Using immunoSEQ multiplex PCR, the repertoire was profiled, and TCRdb retains in-frame clones only, with some absent. This sample has approximately 69,000 clones, with about nine tenths found just once. The material sequenced was PBMCs. Receptor source: a man in his 60s with colorectal cancer.

This chain links TRBV6-4 with TRBJ1-5; tentative D call: TRBD1 (5 bases). V dropped 9 bases and J dropped 8 bases, with 8 bases sitting between them. Germline lookup yields CDR1 MRHNA and CDR2 SNTAGT. The CDR3 extends over 10 amino acids. This CDR3 reads CARGPEPQHF. CDR3 DNA: TGTGCCAGGGGGCCCGAGCCCCAGCATTTT.

V gene TRBV6-5 combines with J gene TRBJ1-4, with D hard to call. Germline CDR1 reads MNHEY; CDR2 reads SVGAGI. The length of the CDR3 is 14 residues. V lost 2 bases and J 3 bases, leaving 7 bases between the germline ends. Here the CDR3 reads CASSYVNSNEKLFF. CDR3 in DNA: TGTGCCAGCAGTTACGTAAATTCTAATGAAAAACTGTTTTTT.

The chain combines TRBV19 with TRBJ1-2; D perhaps matches TRBD1 (5 bases). Germline CDR1 LNHDA, CDR2 SQIVND (reference sequence). The CDR3 consists of 14 residues. Trimming pared 5 bases from V and 4 bases from J, leaving 14 bases between. CDR3 nucleotides: TGTGCCAGTAGTGACGACGGGGCGTCCTATGGCTACACCTTC. The encoded protein is CASSDDGASYGYTF.

This chain connects TRBV18 to TRBJ1-5; D remains ambiguous. V was clipped by 8 bases and J by 5 bases, with 16 bases between them. The CDR3 runs 14 residues. CDR1 and CDR2 from the germline V gene are KGHSH and LQKENI. The CDR3 region is CASTKGLTHQPQHF. The CDR3 DNA sequence: TGTGCCAGCACAAAGGGCCTTACTCATCAGCCCCAGCATTTT.

J is TRBJ2-4 and V is TRBV13, with TRBD1 matching over 9 bases. The V gene end was trimmed by 5 bases and the J gene end by 5 bases; junction bases not matched to a gene: 7. The CDR3 totals 15 residues. Germline V lookup: CDR1 PRHDT, CDR2 FYEKMQ (reference sequence). For the CDR3, the DNA is TGTGCCAGCAGCCTCGCGGGGACAGGGCAAAACATTCAGTACTTC. It translates to CASSLAGTGQNIQYF.

V and J are TRBV7-8 and TRBJ1-6; D is perhaps TRBD1 (5 bases). Trimming took off 1 base at V and 7 bases at J, with 8 bases between the two ends. This CDR3 has 14 amino acids. The germline V gene has CDR1 SGHVS and CDR2 FQNEAQ. DNA for the CDR3: TGTGCCAGCAGCTTAGGGGGGATCAATTCACCCCTCCACTTT. Translated: CASSLGGINSPLHF.

The rearrangement links TRBV21-1 to TRBJ2-7. TRBV21-1 is listed as a pseudogene. The CDR3 totals 19 residues. CDR3: CASRINGQGTQPSAIEQYF. DNA of the CDR3: TGTGCCAGCCGGATTAATGGCCAAGGAACCCAACCTTCGGCTATCGAGCAGTACTTC.

The chain uses TRBV14 and TRBJ1-6; D unclear. Germline V lookup: CDR1 SGHDN, CDR2 FVKESK. Trimming took off 4 bases at V and 7 bases at J, with 8 bases between the two ends. The length of the CDR3 is 13 residues. The chain's CDR3 is CASSLTVNSPLHF. CDR3 nucleotides: TGTGCCAGCAGCCTCACAGTAAATTCACCCCTCCACTTT.

The chain carries TRBV9 and TRBJ2-1; 10 bases map to TRBD1. The CDR3 has 19 residues. Germline V gene lookup returns CDR1 SGDLS and CDR2 YYNGEE. The junction had 12 bases not matched to a gene; V was cut back by 0 bases and J by 3 bases. The CDR3 DNA reads as TGTGCCAGCAGCGTAGCGCTACAGCCGGGACAGGGGTTCTACAATGAGCAGTTCTTC. Protein sequence: CASSVALQPGQGFYNEQFF.

The chain couples TRBV27 to TRBJ2-2; D ambiguous. V was clipped by 8 bases and J by 8 bases, with 12 bases between them. Germline loops: CDR1 MNHEY, CDR2 SMNVEV (reference sequence). The CDR3 totals 12 residues. CDR3: CASGYTQGELFF. The DNA for the CDR3 is TGTGCCAGCGGGTACACCCAAGGGGAGCTGTTTTTT.

The genes are TRBV7-9 and TRBJ1-2; D perhaps matches TRBD1 (6 bases). Germline values: CDR1 SEHNR, CDR2 FQNEAQ (reference sequence). The V and J ends lost 5 bases and 0 bases respectively, with 10 bases between them. The CDR3 totals 14 residues. The CDR3 nucleotides are TGTGCCAGCAGCCCTACAGGGACTAACTATGGCTACACCTTC. This encodes CASSPTGTNYGYTF.

The CDR3 here is CASSGTGNEQYF. CDR3 in DNA: TGTGCCAGCAGCGGGACAGGGAACGAGCAGTACTTC. The rearrangement joins TRBV9 to TRBJ2-7; 8 nucleotides agree with TRBD1. Germline trimming cut 3 bases from V and 5 bases from J; bases unmatched to any gene: 1. Germline CDR1 reads SGDLS; CDR2 reads YYNGEE. The CDR3 consists of 12 residues.

The chain recombines TRBV10-3 with TRBJ1-4; D is undetermined. Germline V lookup: CDR1 ENHRY, CDR2 SYGVKD. The CDR3 runs 13 residues. Deletions cut 3 bases from V and 15 bases from J, with 17 bases between. The CDR3 sequence is CAISDLDNGVLFF. DNA for the CDR3: TGTGCCATCAGTGACTTAGATAATGGGGTGTTGTTTTTT.

The genes are TRBV7-4 and TRBJ1-4; a possible D gene is TRBD1 (5 bases). Germline values: CDR1 SGHVT, CDR2 SQSDAQ. The CDR3 length is 18 residues. Deletions cut 1 base from V and 4 bases from J, with 19 bases between. The CDR3 nucleotides read TGTGCCAGCAGCTTAGATAGGTCGGAGGCAGGGAATAATGAAAAACTGTTTTTT. It codes for CASSLDRSEAGNNEKLFF.

The rearrangement links TRBV5-1 to TRBJ2-7; the D gene could be TRBD1 or TRBD2 (5 bases each). The CDR3 is 12 amino acids. Germline V gives CDR1 SGHRS, CDR2 YFSETQ. Trimming removed 4 bases at V and 6 bases at J, with 11 bases between. CDR3 in DNA: TGCGCCAGCAGCCAAGGGACGACCGAGCAGTACTTC. This encodes CASSQGTTEQYF.

V usage is TRBV28 and J usage is TRBJ1-2, with TRBD1 matching over 9 bases. Per the germline V gene, CDR1 is MDHEN and CDR2 is SYDVKM. There are 15 residues in the CDR3. V gave up 5 bases and J gave up 8 bases; unmatched junction bases: 12. CDR3 sequence: CASSLVNRGLFGYTF. The CDR3 bases are TGTGCCAGCAGTCTCGTTAACAGGGGGCTCTTCGGCTACACCTTC.

This sequence joins TRBV30 and TRBJ1-1, with D tentatively TRBD1 (6 bases). The germline CDR1 and CDR2 sequences are GTSNPN and SVGIG (reference sequence). V was cut by 2 bases and J by 6 bases, with 10 bases left in between. The CDR3 totals 12 residues. DNA of the CDR3: TGTGCCTGGAGTTCAGGGGTGGCTGAAGCTTTCTTT. Translated, it gives CAWSSGVAEAFF.

This chain joins TRBV4-3 and TRBJ2-7; the D gene is possibly TRBD2 (6 bases). V was clipped by 0 bases and J by 6 bases, with 12 bases between them. Germline V gives CDR1 LGHNA, CDR2 YSLEER. CDR3 size: 14 residues. DNA of the CDR3: TGCGCCAGCAGCCAAGAACGCCTAGCGCTCGAGCAGTACTTC. Residues: CASSQERLALEQYF.

The chain employs TRBV6-5 and TRBJ2-1; D may be TRBD1 (7 bases). Germline CDR1 is MNHEY and CDR2 is SVGAGI. The CDR3 runs to 13 residues. V lost 6 bases and J lost 4, with 10 bases in between. The CDR3 region is CASRAGQYNEQFF. The CDR3 DNA sequence: TGTGCCAGCAGGGCGGGACAGTACAATGAGCAGTTCTTC.

This clone appeared once. The chain combines TRBV29-1 with TRBJ2-7; D might be TRBD1 (5 bases). This CDR3 region has 15 residues. CDR1 and CDR2 (germline): SQVTM, ANQGSEA. Trimming took 1 base from V and 6 from J, leaving 19 bases between them. The CDR3 DNA sequence: TGCAGCGTTGAAGCGAAAGGGGCGGTTCAAGGCGAGCAGTACTTC. Protein: CSVEAKGAVQGEQYF.

The rearrangement uses TRBV11-1 and TRBJ2-5; no clear D. CDR1 is SGHAT, CDR2 FQDESV, per germline (reference sequence). This CDR3 region has 14 residues. The V and J ends lost 0 bases and 1 base respectively, with 6 bases between them. The CDR3 nucleotides are TGTGCCAGCAGCTTAGCTCATATCCAAGAGACCCAGTACTTC. Amino acids: CASSLAHIQETQYF.